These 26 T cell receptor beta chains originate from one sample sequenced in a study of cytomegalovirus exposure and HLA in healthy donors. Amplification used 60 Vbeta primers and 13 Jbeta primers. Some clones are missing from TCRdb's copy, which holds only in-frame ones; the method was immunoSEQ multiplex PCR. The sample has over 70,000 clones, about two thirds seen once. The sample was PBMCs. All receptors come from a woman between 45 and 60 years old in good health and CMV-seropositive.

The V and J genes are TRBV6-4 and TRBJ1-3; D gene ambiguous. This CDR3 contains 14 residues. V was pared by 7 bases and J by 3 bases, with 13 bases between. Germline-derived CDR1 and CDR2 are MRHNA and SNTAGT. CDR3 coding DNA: TGTGCCAGCAACCAGGACTTTATTGGAAACACCATATATTTT. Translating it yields CASNQDFIGNTIYF.

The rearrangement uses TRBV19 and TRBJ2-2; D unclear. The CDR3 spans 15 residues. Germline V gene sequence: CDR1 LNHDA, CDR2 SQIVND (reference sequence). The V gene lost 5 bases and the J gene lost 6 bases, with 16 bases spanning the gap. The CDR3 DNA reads TGTGCCAGTAGTGGTCGGTTCCGGGTTTCCGGGGAGCTGTTTTTT. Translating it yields CASSGRFRVSGELFF.

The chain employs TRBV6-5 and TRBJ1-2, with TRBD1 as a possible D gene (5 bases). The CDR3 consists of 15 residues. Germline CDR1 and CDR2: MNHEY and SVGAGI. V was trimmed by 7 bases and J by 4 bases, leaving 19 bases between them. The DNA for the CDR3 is TGTGCCAGCACCCACCGAGGAGACAGACCCTATGGCTACACCTTC. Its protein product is CASTHRGDRPYGYTF.

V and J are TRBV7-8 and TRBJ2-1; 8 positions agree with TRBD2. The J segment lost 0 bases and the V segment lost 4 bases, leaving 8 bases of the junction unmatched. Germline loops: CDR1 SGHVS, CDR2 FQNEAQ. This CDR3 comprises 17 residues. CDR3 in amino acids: CASSSSGGLSSYNEQFF. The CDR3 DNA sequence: TGTGCCAGCAGCTCCAGCGGGGGCCTGAGCTCCTACAATGAGCAGTTCTTC.

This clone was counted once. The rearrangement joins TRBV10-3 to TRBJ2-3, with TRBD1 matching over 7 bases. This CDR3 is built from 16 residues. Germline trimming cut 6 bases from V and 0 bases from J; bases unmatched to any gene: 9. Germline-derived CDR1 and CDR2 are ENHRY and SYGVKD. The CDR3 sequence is CAIRRSGTASTDTQYF. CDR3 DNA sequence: TGTGCCATCAGAAGGTCCGGGACAGCAAGCACAGATACGCAGTATTTT.

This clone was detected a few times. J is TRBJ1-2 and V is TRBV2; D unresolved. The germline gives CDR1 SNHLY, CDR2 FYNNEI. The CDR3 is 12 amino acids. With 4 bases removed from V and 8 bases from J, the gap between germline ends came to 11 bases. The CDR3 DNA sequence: TGTGCCAGCAGTGCTAGCAGATGGGGCTACACCTTC. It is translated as CASSASRWGYTF.

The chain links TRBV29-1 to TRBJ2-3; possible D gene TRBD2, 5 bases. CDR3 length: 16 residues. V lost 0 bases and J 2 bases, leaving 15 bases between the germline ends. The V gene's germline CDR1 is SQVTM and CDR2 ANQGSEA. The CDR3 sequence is CSVEDHRTGNTDTQYF. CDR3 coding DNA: TGCAGCGTTGAAGATCATCGCACGGGAAACACAGATACGCAGTATTTT.

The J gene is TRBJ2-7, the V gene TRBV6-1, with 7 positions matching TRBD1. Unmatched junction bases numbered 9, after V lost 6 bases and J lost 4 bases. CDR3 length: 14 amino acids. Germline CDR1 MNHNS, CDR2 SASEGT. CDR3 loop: CASRGTVGAYEQYF. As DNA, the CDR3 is TGTGCCAGCAGAGGGACAGTTGGGGCGTACGAGCAGTACTTC.

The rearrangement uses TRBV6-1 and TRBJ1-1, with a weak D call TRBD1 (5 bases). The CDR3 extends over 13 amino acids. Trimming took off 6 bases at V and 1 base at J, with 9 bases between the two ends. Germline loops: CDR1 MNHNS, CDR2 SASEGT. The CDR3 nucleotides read TGTGCCAGCAGCTACGGGGGGAACACTGAAGCTTTCTTT. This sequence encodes CASSYGGNTEAFF.

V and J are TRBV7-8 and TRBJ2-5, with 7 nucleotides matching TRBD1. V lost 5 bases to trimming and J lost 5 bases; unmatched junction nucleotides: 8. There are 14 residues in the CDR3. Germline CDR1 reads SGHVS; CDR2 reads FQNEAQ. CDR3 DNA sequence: TGTGCCAGCAGCCCCGGGACAGTCCAGGAGACCCAGTACTTC. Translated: CASSPGTVQETQYF.

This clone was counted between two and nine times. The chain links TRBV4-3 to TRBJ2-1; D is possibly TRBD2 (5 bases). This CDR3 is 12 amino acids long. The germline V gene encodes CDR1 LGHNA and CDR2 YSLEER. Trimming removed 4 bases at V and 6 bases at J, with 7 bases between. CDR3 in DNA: TGCGCCAGCAGCCTAGGAGGCAATGAGCAGTTCTTC. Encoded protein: CASSLGGNEQFF.

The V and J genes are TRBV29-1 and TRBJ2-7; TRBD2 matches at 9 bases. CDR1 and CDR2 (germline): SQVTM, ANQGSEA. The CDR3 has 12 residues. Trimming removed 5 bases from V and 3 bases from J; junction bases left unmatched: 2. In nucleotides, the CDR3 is TGCAGCGTTAAGCGGGGGGACTACGAGCAGTACTTC. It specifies CSVKRGDYEQYF.

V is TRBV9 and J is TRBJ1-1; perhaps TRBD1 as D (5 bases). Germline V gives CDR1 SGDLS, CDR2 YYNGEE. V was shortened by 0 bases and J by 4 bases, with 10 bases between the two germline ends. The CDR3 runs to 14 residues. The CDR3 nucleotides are TGTGCCAGCAGCGTAGATCCCGGGGGCACTGAAGCTTTCTTT. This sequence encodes CASSVDPGGTEAFF.

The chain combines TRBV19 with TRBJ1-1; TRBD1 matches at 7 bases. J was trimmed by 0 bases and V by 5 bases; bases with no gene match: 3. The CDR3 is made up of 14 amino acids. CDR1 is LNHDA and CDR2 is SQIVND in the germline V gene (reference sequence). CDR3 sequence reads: CASSRQGVNTEAFF. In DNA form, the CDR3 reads TGTGCCAGTAGTCGCCAGGGGGTGAACACTGAAGCTTTCTTT.

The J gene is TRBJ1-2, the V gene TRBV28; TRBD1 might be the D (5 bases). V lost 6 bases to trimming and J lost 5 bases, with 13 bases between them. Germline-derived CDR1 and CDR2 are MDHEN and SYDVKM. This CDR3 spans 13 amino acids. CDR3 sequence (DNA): TGTGCCAGCAGATCTCAGGGCCCTTATGGCTACACCTTC. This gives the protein CASRSQGPYGYTF.

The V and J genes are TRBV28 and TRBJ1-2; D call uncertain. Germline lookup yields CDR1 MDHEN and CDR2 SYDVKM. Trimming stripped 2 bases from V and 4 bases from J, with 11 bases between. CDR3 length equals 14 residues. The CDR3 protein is CASSLEAEPYGYTF. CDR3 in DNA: TGTGCCAGCAGTTTAGAGGCAGAGCCCTATGGCTACACCTTC.

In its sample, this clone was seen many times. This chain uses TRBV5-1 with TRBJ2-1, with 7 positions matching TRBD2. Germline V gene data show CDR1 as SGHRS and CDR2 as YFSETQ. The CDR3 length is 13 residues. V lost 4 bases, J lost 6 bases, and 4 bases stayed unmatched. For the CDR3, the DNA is TGCGCCAGCAGCGAGGGCGGGGGCAATGAGCAGTTCTTC. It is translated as CASSEGGGNEQFF.

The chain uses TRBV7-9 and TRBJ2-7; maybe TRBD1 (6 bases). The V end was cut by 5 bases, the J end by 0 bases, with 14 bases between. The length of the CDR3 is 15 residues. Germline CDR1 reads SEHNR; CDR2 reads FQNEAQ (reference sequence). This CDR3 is CASSPGDGNSYEQYF. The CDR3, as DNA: TGTGCCAGCAGCCCAGGGGACGGCAACTCCTACGAGCAGTACTTC.

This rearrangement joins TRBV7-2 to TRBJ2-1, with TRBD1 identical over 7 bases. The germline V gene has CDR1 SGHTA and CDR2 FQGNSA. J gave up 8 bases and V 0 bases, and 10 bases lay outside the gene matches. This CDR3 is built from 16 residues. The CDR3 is CASSLAFSDREDEQFF. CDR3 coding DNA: TGTGCCAGCAGCTTAGCTTTTTCAGACAGGGAAGATGAGCAGTTCTTC.

CDR3 nucleotide sequence: TGTGCCAGTGCACAGGGGTCTTTTAATGAAAAACTGTTTTTT. Translating it yields CASAQGSFNEKLFF. The chain recombines TRBV13 with TRBJ1-4; TRBD1 matches 7 bases. Germline V gene sequence: CDR1 PRHDT, CDR2 FYEKMQ (reference sequence). This CDR3 has 14 residues. After removal of 9 bases from V and 4 bases from J, the junction contained 8 bases not matched to a gene.

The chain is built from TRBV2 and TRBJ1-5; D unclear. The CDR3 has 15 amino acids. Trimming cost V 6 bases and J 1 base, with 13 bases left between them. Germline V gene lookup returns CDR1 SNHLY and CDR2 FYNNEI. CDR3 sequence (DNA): TGTGCCAGCAGGTGGGCGGGAGGGAGCAATCAGCCCCAGCATTTT. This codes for CASRWAGGSNQPQHF.

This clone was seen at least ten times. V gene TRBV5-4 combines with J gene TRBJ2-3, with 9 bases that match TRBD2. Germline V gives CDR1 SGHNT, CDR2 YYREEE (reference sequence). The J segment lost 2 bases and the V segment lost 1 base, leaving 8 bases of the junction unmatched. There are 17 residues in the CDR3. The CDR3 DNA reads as TGTGCCAGCAGCTTGTCAGGTAGCGGGGGTTACACAGATACGCAGTATTTT. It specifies CASSLSGSGGYTDTQYF.

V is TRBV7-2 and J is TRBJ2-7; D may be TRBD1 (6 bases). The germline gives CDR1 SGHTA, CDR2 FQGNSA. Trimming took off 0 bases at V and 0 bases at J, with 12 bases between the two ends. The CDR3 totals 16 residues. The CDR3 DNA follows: TGTGCCAGCAGCTTAGCGGTACAGGGCCTCTCCTACGAGCAGTACTTC. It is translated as CASSLAVQGLSYEQYF.

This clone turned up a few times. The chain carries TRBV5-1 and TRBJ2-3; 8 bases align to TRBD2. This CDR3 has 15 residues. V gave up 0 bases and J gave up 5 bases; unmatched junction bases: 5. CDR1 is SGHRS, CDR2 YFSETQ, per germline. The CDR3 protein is CASSLEERGIDTQYF. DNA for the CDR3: TGCGCCAGCAGCTTGGAGGAGCGGGGGATAGATACGCAGTATTTT.

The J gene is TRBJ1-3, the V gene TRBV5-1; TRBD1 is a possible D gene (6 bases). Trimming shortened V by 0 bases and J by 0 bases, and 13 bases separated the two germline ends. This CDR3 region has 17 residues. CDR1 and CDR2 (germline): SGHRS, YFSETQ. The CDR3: CASSLDPRDTSGNTIYF. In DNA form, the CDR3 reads TGCGCCAGCAGCTTGGATCCCCGGGACACCTCTGGAAACACCATATATTTT.

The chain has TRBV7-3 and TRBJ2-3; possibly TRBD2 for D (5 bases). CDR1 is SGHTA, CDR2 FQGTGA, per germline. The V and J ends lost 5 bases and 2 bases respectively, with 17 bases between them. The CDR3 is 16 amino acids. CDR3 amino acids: CASSRSDGVLTDTQYF. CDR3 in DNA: TGTGCCAGCAGCCGTTCGGACGGGGTCCTCACAGATACGCAGTATTTT.